This passage covers 21 T cell receptor beta chains from one sample sequenced in a study of blood T cell repertoires in COVID-19. Repertoires were generated with immunoSEQ multiplex PCR, while TCRdb's copy carries only in-frame clones and drops some. The profile covers about 260,000 clones, with more than 85% appearing a single time and more than 4.5% taken by the ten largest. Sample: peripheral blood. These TCRs come from a woman aged 55-70 years with COVID-19, enrolled during active disease.

The table lists this clone with a count of one. The CDR3 loop is CASSPQAPGANVLTF. CDR3 nucleotides: TGTGCCAGCTCACCACAAGCCCCTGGGGCCAACGTCCTGACTTTC. This chain uses TRBV18 with TRBJ2-6; D unresolved. Trimming removed 1 base at V and 2 bases at J, with 6 bases between. The germline V gene encodes CDR1 KGHSH and CDR2 LQKENI. The CDR3 runs to 15 residues.

The V gene is TRBV5-4, the J gene TRBJ1-2, with a tentative D call TRBD1 (5 bases). The V gene lost 6 bases and the J gene lost 2 bases, with 11 bases spanning the gap. The CDR3 covers 13 residues. The germline V gene encodes CDR1 SGHNT and CDR2 YYREEE (reference sequence). The CDR3 DNA reads as TGTGCCAGCAACTCGGGGGGAAACTATGGCTACACCTTC. Translated: CASNSGGNYGYTF.

This chain connects TRBV6-2 or TRBV6-3 to TRBJ2-1; 9 positions match TRBD2. The CDR3 runs to 16 residues. The ends lost 6 bases at V and 6 bases at J; junction bases unmatched: 12. Germline V gene lookup returns CDR1 MNHEY and CDR2 SVGEGT. The CDR3 protein is CASSSPGREGLNEQFF. Here the CDR3 DNA reads TGTGCCAGCAGCTCCCCTGGGCGGGAGGGCCTCAATGAGCAGTTCTTC.

The chain carries TRBV7-9 and TRBJ1-6; D is perhaps TRBD1 (6 bases). The germline V and J ends were trimmed by 6 bases and 5 bases, with 11 bases remaining between them. The CDR3 length is 14 residues. Germline values: CDR1 SEHNR, CDR2 FQNEAQ (reference sequence). This CDR3 is CASRAGADNSPLHF. The CDR3 DNA reads as TGTGCCAGCAGGGCGGGGGCTGATAATTCACCCCTCCACTTT.

The genes are TRBV5-4 and TRBJ2-3; possibly TRBD2 for D (6 bases). This CDR3 comprises 14 residues. Germline-derived CDR1 and CDR2 are SGHNT and YYREEE (reference sequence). V was pared by 0 bases and J by 6 bases, with 11 bases between. CDR3 amino acids: CASSLAPGADTQYF. CDR3 DNA sequence: TGTGCCAGCAGCTTGGCCCCGGGAGCCGATACGCAGTATTTT. The whole variable domain, remainder taken from reference TRBV5-4 and TRBJ2-3, is ETGVTQSPTHLIKTRGQQVTLRCSSQSGHNTVSWYQQALGQGPQFIFQYYREEENGRGNFPPRFSGLQFPNYSSELNVNALELDDSALYLCASSLAPGADTQYFGPGTRLTVL.

The chain has TRBV30 and TRBJ1-5; the match to TRBD1 covers 10 bases. This CDR3 comprises 13 residues. Germline V CDR1 and CDR2: GTSNPN, SVGIG (reference sequence). V gave up 5 bases and J gave up 7 bases; unmatched junction bases: 5. The CDR3 sequence is CAWGDRGGQPQHF. The CDR3 nucleotides read TGTGCCTGGGGGGACAGGGGAGGACAGCCCCAGCATTTT.

This chain uses TRBV19 with TRBJ2-3; 8 bases map to TRBD2. The V gene's germline CDR1 is LNHDA and CDR2 SQIVND (reference sequence). J was trimmed by 15 bases and V by 6 bases; bases with no gene match: 20. The CDR3 is made up of 15 amino acids. CDR3 DNA sequence: TGTGCCAGTAGCCCAGGGCGGGGGGTAGGAGGACTAGGCTATTTT. Protein sequence: CASSPGRGVGGLGYF.

The rearrangement joins TRBV3-1 (or the pseudogene TRBV3-2) to TRBJ2-1; D is possibly TRBD2 (5 bases). This CDR3 is built from 13 residues. Deletions cut 1 base from V and 12 bases from J, with 13 bases between. Germline V gene data show CDR1 as LGHDT and CDR2 as YNNKEL (reference sequence). The DNA for the CDR3 is TGTGCCAGCAGCCAAGGGTTGCGGGTGGTGCAGTTCTTC. Translated: CASSQGLRVVQFF.

This clone was seen more than once but under ten times. The chain carries TRBV5-1 and TRBJ2-3; possibly TRBD1 for D (6 bases). V was shortened by 1 base and J by 2 bases, with 17 bases between the two germline ends. Germline V gene lookup returns CDR1 SGHRS and CDR2 YFSETQ. This CDR3 contains 17 residues. In nucleotides, the CDR3 is TGCGCCAGCAGCTTGCAGGGTGTGGGGGCCTCCACAGATACGCAGTATTTT. It encodes CASSLQGVGASTDTQYF.

The V and J genes are TRBV6-6 and TRBJ2-7; possibly TRBD1 for D (5 bases). This CDR3 has 14 amino acids. CDR1 and CDR2 (germline): MNHNY, SVGAGI (reference sequence). The V gene lost 0 bases and the J gene lost 3 bases, with 9 bases spanning the gap. This chain's CDR3 is CASSYSLGHYEQYF. CDR3 bases: TGTGCCAGCAGTTACTCACTTGGACACTACGAGCAGTACTTC.

The chain combines TRBV10-3 with TRBJ2-1, with 12 bases aligning to TRBD1. Germline lookup yields CDR1 ENHRY and CDR2 SYGVKD. V gave up 6 bases and J gave up 7 bases; unmatched junction bases: 4. CDR3 length equals 14 residues. This CDR3 reads CAIRGTGGLNEQFF. Written as DNA, the CDR3 is TGTGCCATCAGGGGGACAGGGGGCTTAAATGAGCAGTTCTTC.

The rearrangement uses TRBV4-1 and TRBJ1-2; perhaps TRBD1 as D (6 bases). V was pared by 0 bases and J by 8 bases, with 16 bases between. The CDR3 runs to 15 residues. Per the germline V gene, CDR1 is MGHRA and CDR2 is YSYEKL. CDR3 sequence reads: CASSQDRAGGGGYTF. CDR3 DNA: TGCGCCAGCAGCCAAGACCGTGCGGGGGGGGGCGGCTACACCTTC.

The count of this clone is one. J is TRBJ2-7 and V is TRBV28; TRBD1 is a possible D gene (6 bases). This CDR3 has 12 amino acids. The V and J ends lost 7 bases and 4 bases respectively, with 11 bases between them. The germline V gene encodes CDR1 MDHEN and CDR2 SYDVKM. The CDR3 region has the DNA TGTGCCAGCAAATCCCAGGGGTACGAGCAGTACTTC. The encoded protein is CASKSQGYEQYF.

J is TRBJ1-3 and V is TRBV6-5; D unresolved. The CDR3 runs to 14 residues. Germline lookup yields CDR1 MNHEY and CDR2 SVGAGI. The V gene lost 6 bases and the J gene lost 5 bases, with 14 bases spanning the gap. This CDR3 reads CASSPDAGRNTIYF. DNA for the CDR3: TGTGCCAGCAGCCCCGATGCGGGTAGAAACACCATATATTTT.

The gene calls are TRBV9 and TRBJ2-1; TRBD2 is a possible D gene (5 bases). Germline CDR1 is SGDLS and CDR2 is YYNGEE. This CDR3 region has 16 residues. V was shortened by 0 bases and J by 1 base, with 11 bases between the two germline ends. The DNA of the CDR3 is TGTGCCAGCAGCGTAGGAGGGAGTGAGTCCTACAATGAGCAGTTCTTC. Protein product: CASSVGGSESYNEQFF.

The chain has TRBV27 and TRBJ2-2, with a possible D match to TRBD2 (5 bases). V was clipped by 6 bases and J by 4 bases, with 9 bases between them. CDR3 length equals 13 residues. Germline CDR1 reads MNHEY; CDR2 reads SMNVEV (reference sequence). The DNA for the CDR3 is TGTGCCAGCAGGGACTTTGCCACCGGGGAGCTGTTTTTT. Translated: CASRDFATGELFF.

The rearrangement uses TRBV28 and TRBJ2-7; D might be TRBD2 (5 bases). V lost 8 bases, J lost 7 bases, and 15 bases lay in between. The V gene's germline CDR1 is MDHEN and CDR2 SYDVKM. The CDR3 covers 12 residues. CDR3 bases: TGTGCCAGCGGGTGGGGTACGGGGGAGCAGTACTTC. It specifies CASGWGTGEQYF.

The rearrangement uses TRBV4-2 and TRBJ1-2; possibly TRBD1 for D (5 bases). The ends were cut back, 0 bases at V and 4 bases at J, with 15 bases in the middle. This CDR3 contains 16 residues. Germline V gene sequence: CDR1 LGHNA, CDR2 YNFKEQ. Here the CDR3 reads CASSQENPDSFYGYTF. The CDR3 DNA reads TGTGCCAGCAGCCAAGAAAACCCCGACAGCTTCTATGGCTACACCTTC.

This rearrangement joins TRBV9 to TRBJ2-3; 14 positions agree with TRBD2. The CDR3 consists of 22 residues. Germline V gene data show CDR1 as SGDLS and CDR2 as YYNGEE. Trimming cost V 0 bases and J 0 bases; bases outside gene matches: 15. The CDR3 region is CASSVEAGLAGGWSTSTDTQYF. The CDR3 DNA follows: TGTGCCAGCAGCGTAGAGGCTGGACTAGCGGGAGGTTGGTCAACTAGCACAGATACGCAGTATTTT.

The chain is built from TRBV7-9 and TRBJ1-5, with no clear D. This CDR3 is built from 15 residues. The V end was cut by 1 base, the J end by 1 base, with 8 bases between. Germline assignment: CDR1 SEHNR and CDR2 FQNEAQ (reference sequence). CDR3 protein: CASSLGGRSNQPQHF. In DNA form, the CDR3 reads TGTGCCAGCAGCTTAGGCGGCAGAAGCAATCAGCCCCAGCATTTT.

This chain joins TRBV5-4 and TRBJ2-7; 10 bases agree with TRBD2. This CDR3 is built from 15 residues. Trimming removed 3 bases from V and 2 bases from J; junction bases left unmatched: 5. CDR1 SGHNT and CDR2 YYREEE come from the germline V gene (reference sequence). This CDR3 reads CASSSGLAVTYEQYF. The CDR3 DNA follows: TGTGCCAGCAGCTCTGGACTAGCGGTTACCTACGAGCAGTACTTC.